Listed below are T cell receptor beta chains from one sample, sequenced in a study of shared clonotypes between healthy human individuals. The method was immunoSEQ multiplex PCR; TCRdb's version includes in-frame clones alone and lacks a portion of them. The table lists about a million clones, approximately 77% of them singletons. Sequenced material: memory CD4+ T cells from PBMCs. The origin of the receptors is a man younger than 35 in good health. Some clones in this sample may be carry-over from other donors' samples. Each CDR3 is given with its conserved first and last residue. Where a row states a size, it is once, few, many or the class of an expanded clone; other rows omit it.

CDR3 protein: CAWRLGGQETQYF
J gene: TRBJ2-5
clone size: -
CDR3 length: 13
V gene: TRBV30

CDR3 protein: CASSGWISSGNTIYF
J gene: TRBJ1-3
clone size: -
CDR3 length: 15
V gene: TRBV25-1

CDR3 protein: CASSLVTGSYTGANVLTF
J gene: TRBJ2-6
clone size: -
CDR3 length: 18
V gene: TRBV5-1

CDR3 protein: CATSRGGSYGYTF
J gene: TRBJ1-2
clone size: -
CDR3 length: 13
V gene: TRBV15

CDR3 protein: CASSFQRAKETQYF
J gene: TRBJ2-5
clone size: -
CDR3 length: 14
V gene: TRBV7-2

CDR3 protein: CASSEGSTDTQYF
J gene: TRBJ2-3
clone size: -
CDR3 length: 13
V gene: TRBV7-3

CDR3 protein: CASSSGSARPFF
J gene: TRBJ2-1
clone size: -
CDR3 length: 12
V gene: TRBV28

CDR3 protein: CASSSVTASPLHF
J gene: TRBJ1-6
clone size: -
CDR3 length: 13
V gene: TRBV28

CDR3 protein: CASSFGTYQETQYF
J gene: TRBJ2-5
clone size: -
CDR3 length: 14
V gene: TRBV7-9

CDR3 protein: CASSLLGLGTEAFF
J gene: TRBJ1-1
clone size: -
CDR3 length: 14
V gene: TRBV5-6

CDR3 protein: CASSLVRAYVTEAFF
J gene: TRBJ1-1
clone size: -
CDR3 length: 15
V gene: TRBV28

CDR3 protein: CASSSPQPRTSGRSYEQYF
J gene: TRBJ2-7
clone size: -
CDR3 length: 19
V gene: TRBV7-3

CDR3 protein: CASSPGQGSPWETQYF
J gene: TRBJ2-5
clone size: few
CDR3 length: 16
V gene: TRBV9

CDR3 protein: CASSSQGSSYNEQFF
J gene: TRBJ2-1
clone size: -
CDR3 length: 15
V gene: TRBV11-2

CDR3 protein: CASSLKNGGEQYF
J gene: TRBJ2-7
clone size: few
CDR3 length: 13
V gene: TRBV7-3

CDR3 protein: CASSLSEIDTEAFF
J gene: TRBJ1-1
clone size: -
CDR3 length: 14
V gene: TRBV7-2

CDR3 protein: CASSEGGQYNQPQHF
J gene: TRBJ1-5
clone size: few
CDR3 length: 15
V gene: TRBV6-1

CDR3 protein: CASSEYRQPPYNEQFF
J gene: TRBJ2-1
clone size: -
CDR3 length: 16
V gene: TRBV6-1

CDR3 protein: CSVDPSTGGGYGYTF
J gene: TRBJ1-2
clone size: -
CDR3 length: 15
V gene: TRBV29-1

CDR3 protein: CATSRDPGHLGSEAFF
J gene: TRBJ1-1
clone size: -
CDR3 length: 16
V gene: TRBV15

CDR3 protein: CASSPGTETYEQYF
J gene: TRBJ2-7
clone size: -
CDR3 length: 14
V gene: TRBV18

CDR3 protein: CASMEGAGGTEAFF
J gene: TRBJ1-1
clone size: few
CDR3 length: 14
V gene: TRBV28

CDR3 protein: CASRNGQDNNSPLHF
J gene: TRBJ1-6
clone size: -
CDR3 length: 15
V gene: TRBV5-5

CDR3 protein: CASSEGEQFF
J gene: TRBJ2-1
clone size: -
CDR3 length: 10
V gene: TRBV2

CDR3 protein: CASSRSQQGAIHEQYF
J gene: TRBJ2-7
clone size: once
CDR3 length: 16
V gene: TRBV7-9

CDR3 protein: CASSQGAEKLFF
J gene: TRBJ1-4
clone size: -
CDR3 length: 12
V gene: TRBV4-2

CDR3 protein: CASSSERGHGTGELFF
J gene: TRBJ2-2
clone size: few
CDR3 length: 16
V gene: TRBV28

CDR3 protein: CASSPRGATNEKLFF
J gene: TRBJ1-4
clone size: once
CDR3 length: 15
V gene: TRBV7-9

CDR3 protein: CASSILYQPQHF
J gene: TRBJ1-5
clone size: -
CDR3 length: 12
V gene: TRBV28

CDR3 protein: CASSLEVAGNTIYF
J gene: TRBJ1-3
clone size: -
CDR3 length: 14
V gene: TRBV5-6

CDR3 protein: CASSLAGGINTEAFF
J gene: TRBJ1-1
clone size: -
CDR3 length: 15
V gene: TRBV6-5

CDR3 protein: CASSWDGGNTIYF
J gene: TRBJ1-3
clone size: -
CDR3 length: 13
V gene: TRBV27

CDR3 protein: CSAPRGLEQYF
J gene: TRBJ2-7
clone size: few
CDR3 length: 11
V gene: TRBV20-1